This TCR beta chain originates from a study of T-cell reconstitution after alpha-beta-depleted transplantation in children. TCRbeta library construction was performed incorporating unique molecular identifiers. Via MiXCR, TCRdb re-called the PCR reads, giving one row per CDR3 protein. Of approximately 200,000 distinct CDR3 sequences listed, roughly 15% were seen once; the top ten hold less than 15%. Trimming shortened V by 1 base and J by 0 bases, and 12 bases separated the two germline ends. The CDR3 contains 16 residues. Germline values: CDR1 SEHNR, CDR2 FQNEAQ (reference sequence). At least ten counts were recorded for this clonotype.

This receptor was obtained from a human donor who donated a stem cell graft to a child with acute lymphoblastic leukemia. The source was PBMCs from the stem cell graft donor, collected from the stem cell graft. The chain employs TRBV7-9 and TRBJ1-1; D not certain. The CDR3 protein is CASSLGGSAMNTEAFF. CDR3 sequence (DNA): TGTGCCAGCAGCTTAGGTGGTTCAGCCATGAACACTGAAGCTTTCTTT.